This T cell receptor (beta chain) emerged from a study of identical twins. TCRdb redid the calling of the 5' RACE reads with MiXCR, one entry per CDR3 protein. The sample carries 450,000 or so distinct CDR3 sequences, 24% recorded once. This CDR3 is built from 16 residues. Germline V gene lookup returns CDR1 MNHNS and CDR2 SASEGT. Trimming cost V 6 bases and J 9 bases; bases outside gene matches: 16. The data were also submitted as part of a second study, on T cells expressing NK-cell markers.

This receptor was obtained from a woman aged 18 to 35 in good health. The rearrangement uses TRBV6-1 and TRBJ2-1; TRBD2 agrees at 8 bases. The material sequenced was CD4+ T cells sorted from blood. The CDR3 here is CASSPKFGGAMVEQFF. The CDR3 region has the DNA TGTGCCAGCAGCCCGAAGTTCGGGGGGGCCATGGTTGAGCAGTTCTTC.